Below, 29 T cell receptor beta chains from the same sample are listed, as sequenced in a study of shared clonotypes between healthy human individuals. Only in-frame clones appear in the TCRdb table, and some are missing; sequencing was by immunoSEQ multiplex PCR. This table holds about 490,000 clones, about 79% found once. The material sequenced was PBMCs. Receptors were obtained from a woman between 40 and 55 years old in good health. Some clones in this sample may be carry-over from other donors' samples.

The V call is TRBV18, the J call TRBJ1-1, with TRBD1 identical over 7 bases. J was trimmed by 10 bases and V by 5 bases; bases with no gene match: 13. The CDR3 consists of 14 residues. Germline V lookup: CDR1 KGHSH, CDR2 LQKENI. CDR3 bases: TGTGCCAGCTCAAAAGACAGGGACCCCGGGAGAGCTTTCTTT. This encodes CASSKDRDPGRAFF.

CDR3: CASSPGRKAFF. For the CDR3, the DNA is TGTGCCAGTAGTCCGGGGCGGAAAGCTTTCTTT. This sequence joins TRBV19 and TRBJ1-1; weak D call: TRBD1 (5 bases). The CDR3 runs to 11 residues. Germline V CDR1 and CDR2: LNHDA, SQIVND (reference sequence). V was pared by 5 bases and J by 9 bases, with 10 bases between.

In its sample, this clone was seen many times. V and J are TRBV6-5 and TRBJ1-2; D remains unclear. The CDR3 sequence is 12 residues long. Germline-derived CDR1 and CDR2 are MNHEY and SVGAGI. Trimming removed 5 bases at V and 4 bases at J, with 8 bases between. The CDR3 spells CASSSQFYGYTF. For the CDR3, the DNA is TGTGCCAGCAGTAGTCAGTTCTATGGCTACACCTTC.

This clone came up once. Other DNA sequences within the sample encode an identical CDR3. The CDR3 region is CASSPRNQETQYF. CDR3 DNA sequence: TGTGCCAGCTCACCACGGAATCAAGAGACCCAGTACTTC. This rearrangement joins TRBV18 to TRBJ2-5; D is undetermined. Germline V gives CDR1 KGHSH, CDR2 LQKENI. The CDR3 totals 13 residues. Trimming stripped 1 base from V and 2 bases from J, with 5 bases between.

Turning to this clone: This sample also contains other DNA sequences that code for the same CDR3. V usage is TRBV7-2 and J usage is TRBJ1-4, with TRBD1 identical over 8 bases. The CDR3 totals 14 residues. CDR1 SGHTA and CDR2 FQGNSA come from the germline V gene. V lost 5 bases and J lost 5; bases outside the gene matches: 4. Here the CDR3 reads CASSPGGANEKLFF. CDR3 DNA sequence: TGTGCCAGCAGCCCAGGGGGCGCGAATGAAAAACTGTTTTTT.

The V gene is TRBV2, the J gene TRBJ1-1; D might be TRBD1 (5 bases). CDR3 length: 14 residues. Germline CDR1 reads SNHLY; CDR2 reads FYNNEI. V gave up 7 bases and J gave up 7 bases, with 19 bases separating them. The CDR3: CASTEGGDGFEAFF. The CDR3 nucleotides are TGTGCCAGCACCGAGGGAGGGGATGGGTTTGAAGCTTTCTTT.

Notes on this clone: Other DNA sequences in the sample encode the same CDR3. The chain couples TRBV27 to TRBJ2-7, with 12 positions matching TRBD2. Trimming at V came to 6 bases and at J to 3 bases, leaving 0 bases not matched to a gene. Germline CDR1 is MNHEY and CDR2 is SMNVEV (reference sequence). CDR3 size: 13 residues. CDR3 nucleotides: TGTGCCAGCAGGACTAGCGGGAGCTACGAGCAGTACTTC. Amino acids: CASRTSGSYEQYF.

This chain uses TRBV29-1 with TRBJ1-1; no firm D call. The CDR3 has 11 residues. Germline CDR1 SQVTM, CDR2 ANQGSEA. Deletions cut 4 bases from V and 11 bases from J, with 14 bases between. The CDR3 nucleotides are TGCAGCGTTGCCCTCGGAGGCGCGGCTTTCTTT. Translating gives CSVALGGAAFF.

A note on this clone: The junction shows a germline mismatch at one end, possibly a read error. The chain has TRBV28 and TRBJ2-3; 7 nucleotides line up with TRBD2. In germline, CDR1 is MDHEN, CDR2 SYDVKM. This CDR3 is 16 amino acids long. CDR3 DNA: TGTGCCACCAGTTTTGTCGGCGGGAGACGCACAGATACGCAGTATTTT. This codes for CATSFVGGRRTDTQYF.

This rearrangement joins TRBV28 to TRBJ2-1, with 8 bases fitting TRBD2. With V trimmed by 8 bases and J by 5 bases, 2 bases remained unmatched. CDR3 size: 12 residues. From germline, CDR1 is MDHEN and CDR2 SYDVKM. The CDR3 is CASRGGNNEQFF. The CDR3 bases are TGTGCCAGCCGCGGGGGGAACAATGAGCAGTTCTTC. Drawing the rest from reference TRBV28 and TRBJ2-1, the complete variable domain is DVKVTQSSRYLVKRTGEKVFLECVQDMDHENMFWYRQDPGLGLRLIYFSYDVKMKEKGDIPEGYSVSREKKERFSLILESASTNQTSMYLCASRGGNNEQFFGPGTRLTVL.

In this sample, this clone turned up many times. The chain employs TRBV12-1 and TRBJ1-5; the D call of TRBD1 is as the table states it, not checked on the DNA. TRBV12-1 is shown as a pseudogene. CDR3 length: 16 amino acids. The CDR3 sequence: CASSETGNYSNQPQHF. CDR3 coding DNA: TGTGCCAGCAGCGAAACAGGGAACTATAGCAATCAGCCCCAGCATTTT.

The chain couples TRBV19 to TRBJ2-1; 12 positions agree with TRBD2. V lost 3 bases to trimming and J lost 0 bases; unmatched junction nucleotides: 6. This CDR3 has 18 amino acids. CDR1 LNHDA and CDR2 SQIVND come from the germline V gene (reference sequence). CDR3 nucleotides: TGTGCCAGTAGTATTTTTTTGACTAGCGGGAGCTCCTACAATGAGCAGTTCTTC. Its protein is CASSIFLTSGSSYNEQFF.

Only one count was recorded for this clone. The chain uses TRBV5-1 and TRBJ1-4; 8 nucleotides line up with TRBD1. Germline loops: CDR1 SGHRS, CDR2 YFSETQ. V lost 0 bases to trimming and J lost 7 bases; unmatched junction nucleotides: 2. The CDR3 consists of 14 residues. This CDR3 is CASSLGTGSEKLFF. The CDR3 DNA follows: TGCGCCAGCAGCTTGGGGACAGGGAGTGAAAAACTGTTTTTT.

There are a few counts of this clone. The V gene is TRBV5-1, the J gene TRBJ2-2; D is unclear. This CDR3 is 15 amino acids long. Trimming pared 0 bases from V and 3 bases from J, leaving 9 bases between. Germline lookup yields CDR1 SGHRS and CDR2 YFSETQ. Written as DNA, the CDR3 is TGCGCCAGCAGCTTGGTTCAGACCCACACCGGGGAGCTGTTTTTT. Protein: CASSLVQTHTGELFF.

The chain combines TRBV7-2 with TRBJ2-3; TRBD1 agrees at 8 bases. After removal of 4 bases from V and 0 bases from J, the junction contained 9 bases not matched to a gene. The CDR3 contains 17 residues. The germline CDR1 and CDR2 sequences are SGHTA and FQGNSA. The CDR3 bases are TGTGCCAGCAGCTCCACCCAGGGGGCCGCTAGCACAGATACGCAGTATTTT. Its translation is CASSSTQGAASTDTQYF.

Worth noting for this clone: A far larger clone is just one base off, so this is likely a read error. The V call is TRBV30, the J call TRBJ2-2; 8 positions match TRBD2. Germline trimming cut 7 bases from V and 5 bases from J; bases unmatched to any gene: 9. This CDR3 contains 14 residues. From germline, CDR1 is GTSNPN and CDR2 SVGIG (reference sequence). The CDR3 nucleotides are TGTGCCTCCCTCCGACTAGCGAGAACCGGGGAGCTGTTTTTT. Its protein product is CASLRLARTGELFF.

This clone was detected once. The chain recombines TRBV7-8 with TRBJ2-7; D is perhaps TRBD1 or TRBD2 (6 bases each). Trimming left V 5 bases short and J 4 bases short, with 15 bases between. The germline V gene has CDR1 SGHVS and CDR2 FQNEAQ. The CDR3 contains 14 residues. This chain's CDR3 is CASSPQTGRYEQYF. The CDR3, as DNA: TGTGCCAGCAGCCCACAAACAGGGAGGTACGAGCAGTACTTC.

This chain uses TRBV18 with TRBJ2-1; 11 bases are a match to TRBD2. Germline CDR1 and CDR2: KGHSH and LQKENI. Losses at the gene ends were 5 bases for V and 5 bases for J; bases not matched to a gene: 11. CDR3 length: 17 residues. DNA of the CDR3: TGTGCCAGCTCATCAAACTCCGGGACTAGCGGAGACAATGAGCAGTTCTTC. Protein product: CASSSNSGTSGDNEQFF.

A single count supports this clone. The chain combines TRBV4-2 with TRBJ2-2; 7 bases line up with TRBD2. Germline V lookup: CDR1 LGHNA, CDR2 YNFKEQ. Losses at the gene ends were 1 base for V and 7 bases for J; bases not matched to a gene: 6. CDR3 length equals 15 residues. In DNA, the CDR3 is TGTGCCAGCAGCCAAGGGGCGGGAGCTGGCGGGGAGCTGTTTTTT. Translated, it gives CASSQGAGAGGELFF.

In its sample, this clone was seen once. This chain uses TRBV4-3 with TRBJ2-7; 15 nucleotides align to TRBD2. Germline CDR1 is LGHNA and CDR2 is YSLEER. The CDR3 consists of 19 residues. The junction had 9 bases not matched to a gene; V was cut back by 0 bases and J by 3 bases. The CDR3 nucleotides read TGCGCCAGCAGCCAAGACTGGACTAGCGGGGGGGAGAGGAACTACGAGCAGTACTTC. This gives the protein CASSQDWTSGGERNYEQYF.

In DNA form, the CDR3 reads TGTGCCAGCAGCTGGGGGCTGGGGGAGCAGTACTTC. Protein: CASSWGLGEQYF. The chain combines TRBV11-2 with TRBJ2-7, with D perhaps TRBD1 (6 bases). The germline V and J ends were trimmed by 4 bases and 7 bases, with 11 bases remaining between them. The germline CDR1 and CDR2 sequences are SGHAT and FQNNGV. The CDR3 has 12 residues.

The chain uses TRBV7-9 and TRBJ1-1; the D gene is possibly TRBD1 (5 bases). V was shortened by 3 bases and J by 1 base, with 15 bases between the two germline ends. Germline lookup yields CDR1 SEHNR and CDR2 FQNEAQ (reference sequence). CDR3 length: 16 residues. CDR3 sequence (DNA): TGTGCCAGCAGCTTTACCTCAGGGAGGGGGAACACTGAAGCTTTCTTT. Its translation is CASSFTSGRGNTEAFF.

The table lists this clone with many counts. The chain is built from TRBV11-3 and TRBJ2-2; D is perhaps TRBD1 or TRBD2 (5 bases each). This CDR3 region has 14 residues. Trimming stripped 4 bases from V and 7 bases from J, with 13 bases between. Germline loops: CDR1 SGHNT, CDR2 YENEEA. Here the CDR3 reads CASSYGTLGGELFF. The CDR3 coding sequence is TGTGCCAGCAGCTACGGGACGCTAGGCGGGGAGCTGTTTTTT.

This clone turned up a few times. This rearrangement joins TRBV5-4 to TRBJ2-2; 7 bases fit TRBD1. The V and J ends lost 2 bases and 0 bases, in that order; junction bases with no gene match: 4. The CDR3 consists of 16 residues. The V gene's germline CDR1 is SGHNT and CDR2 YYREEE (reference sequence). CDR3 in amino acids: CASSFYRGSNTGELFF. The CDR3 bases are TGTGCCAGCAGCTTCTACAGGGGATCGAACACCGGGGAGCTGTTTTTT.

The rearrangement joins TRBV10-1 to TRBJ2-2, with 8 bases that match TRBD1. Germline V gene data show CDR1 as WNHNN and CDR2 as SYGVQD (reference sequence). V dropped 3 bases and J dropped 6; count of bases not matched to a gene: 3. This CDR3 has 14 residues. The CDR3 sequence is CASSDVRGPGELFF. CDR3 DNA: TGCGCCAGCAGTGATGTCAGGGGGCCCGGGGAGCTGTTTTTT.

This chain connects TRBV28 to TRBJ2-7; D possibly uses TRBD1 or TRBD2 (5 bases each). V was trimmed by 4 bases and J by 0 bases, leaving 13 bases between them. CDR1 is MDHEN and CDR2 is SYDVKM in the germline V gene. The length of the CDR3 is 15 residues. CDR3 coding DNA: TGTGCCAGCAGTTCCCCGATGGGGGTCTCCTACGAGCAGTACTTC. Amino acids: CASSSPMGVSYEQYF. Complete variable domain (other parts from reference TRBV28 and TRBJ2-7): DVKVTQSSRYLVKRTGEKVFLECVQDMDHENMFWYRQDPGLGLRLIYFSYDVKMKEKGDIPEGYSVSREKKERFSLILESASTNQTSMYLCASSSPMGVSYEQYFGPGTRLTVT.

Notes on this clone: This sample also contains other DNA sequences that code for the same CDR3. The CDR3 DNA sequence: TGTGCCAGCAGTGAAGCGGGGGCCGGGGAGCTGTTTTTT. Its translation is CASSEAGAGELFF. The chain is built from TRBV2 and TRBJ2-2, with D perhaps given as TRBD1 or TRBD2 (5 bases each). Germline CDR1 and CDR2: SNHLY and FYNNEI. The CDR3 totals 13 residues. V gave up 0 bases and J gave up 6 bases, with 5 bases separating them.

The chain has TRBV19 and TRBJ2-7, with D possibly TRBD1 on 5 matching bases. The CDR3 runs to 16 residues. Germline V gives CDR1 LNHDA, CDR2 SQIVND (reference sequence). Between the trimmed V and J ends, which lost 1 base and 3 bases, there was a span of 16 bases. The CDR3 bases are TGTGCCAGTAGTATAGGGGTTACAGGTAGTGTCTACGAGCAGTACTTC. This encodes CASSIGVTGSVYEQYF.

V usage is TRBV28 and J usage is TRBJ2-2, with 8 bases identical to TRBD1. The V gene's germline CDR1 is MDHEN and CDR2 SYDVKM. The trim removed 7 bases at V and 4 bases at J, leaving 5 bases unmatched. The CDR3 covers 14 residues. The CDR3 DNA sequence: TGTGCCAGCAAGACAGGGGAGACCACCGGGGAGCTGTTTTTT. Protein sequence: CASKTGETTGELFF.